This TCR beta chain was observed in a study of human thymus T cells. CDR1 is GTSNPN and CDR2 is SVGIG in the germline V gene (reference sequence). V dropped 5 bases and J dropped 8 bases, with 18 bases sitting between them. The CDR3 is 14 residues long. Corrective cardiac operations yielded the resected thymus tissue. Donation was from healthy Finnish infants who were having corrective surgery that addressed congenital heart defects. As for this clone: Antigen: not known.

Study-level points and caveats: Unrelated individuals had highly overlapping thymic repertoires, as reported in related research.

Method: immunoSEQ multiplex PCR; TCRdb's copy keeps in-frame clones and lacks some. This table has 100,000 to 150,000 clones, just under 95% appearing once. Source material: thymus tissue. V usage is TRBV30 and J usage is TRBJ1-4; D gene unclear. The sequence was collected from a boy in the first two years of life with a congenital heart defect but otherwise immunologically healthy. The CDR3 loop reads CAWVFGMGVEKLFF. CDR3 bases: TGTGCCTGGGTCTTTGGGATGGGAGTAGAAAAACTGTTTTTT.